This T cell receptor (beta chain) came from a study of T cell clusters in autoimmune cytopenias. Across the study: A median of roughly 53,000 TRB reads per sample yielded a median approximately 2,400 distinct clonotypes. Whole-study findings and limits: Healthy donors had about 3-fold more exclusive TRB clusters than active autoimmune hepatitis patients. TRB repertoire shifts in secondary cytopenia and chronic lymphocytic leukemia mostly reflected lymphoma, not autoimmunity. Clustering suggested that physiological T cell clusters were missing in primary autoimmune cytopenia patients.

Each sample's input was roughly 250 ng genomic DNA, roughly 40,000 genome equivalents. TRB was amplified by touch-down multiplex PCR, primer pools A and B combined. For each CDR3 protein, TCRdb gives one entry from its re-call of the multiplex PCR reads, without DNA. The sample is made up of 4,000 or so distinct CDR3 sequences, and the top ten hold roughly 15% of it. For this clonotype: The antigen remains unidentified.

CDR3 length: 12 amino acids. The V gene's germline CDR1 is SGHRS and CDR2 YFSETQ. Sequenced sample: peripheral blood. V usage is TRBV5-1 and J usage is TRBJ2-7; the D call from TCRdb, TRBD1, cannot be confirmed without DNA. This TCR was recovered from a human donor with an autoimmune cytopenia or autoimmune hepatitis (not recorded which). CDR3 in amino acids: CASSLYRNEQYF.